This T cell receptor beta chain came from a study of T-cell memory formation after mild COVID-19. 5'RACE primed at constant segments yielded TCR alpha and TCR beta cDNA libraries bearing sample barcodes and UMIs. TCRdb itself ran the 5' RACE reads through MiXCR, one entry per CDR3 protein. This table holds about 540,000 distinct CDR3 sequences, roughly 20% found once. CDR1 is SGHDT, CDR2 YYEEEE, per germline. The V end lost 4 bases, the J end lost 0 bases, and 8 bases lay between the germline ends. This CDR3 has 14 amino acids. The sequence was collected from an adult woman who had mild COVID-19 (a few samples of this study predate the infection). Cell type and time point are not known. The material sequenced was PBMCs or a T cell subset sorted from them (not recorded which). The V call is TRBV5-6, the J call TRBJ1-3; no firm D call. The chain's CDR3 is CASSGRPSGNTIYF. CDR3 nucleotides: TGTGCCAGCAGCGGACGTCCCTCTGGAAACACCATATATTTT.